Following are 4 T cell receptor beta chains from one sample sequenced in a study of blood T cell repertoires in COVID-19. Profiling relied on immunoSEQ multiplex PCR, and the TCRdb table lists in-frame clones only, not all of them. Counted here are 30,000 to 40,000 clones, around 87% occurring once; the ten biggest clones make up less than 30%. Sequencing input: peripheral blood. The source is a man aged 55 to 69 with active or convalescent COVID-19.

V gene TRBV21-1 combines with J gene TRBJ1-4; the table's D call TRBD1 went unverified against the DNA. TRBV21-1 is a documented pseudogene. The CDR3 spans 15 residues. CDR3 nucleotides: TGTGCCAGCAGCCTTAGGGGGCGTATCAGGGAAAAACTGTTTTTT. Translation: CASSLRGRIREKLFF.

The rearrangement links TRBV3-1 (or the pseudogene TRBV3-2) to TRBJ2-2; D perhaps matches TRBD2 (5 bases). V was clipped by 4 bases and J by 5 bases, with 17 bases between them. The V gene's germline CDR1 is LGHDT and CDR2 YNNKEL (reference sequence). The CDR3 extends over 16 amino acids. The chain's CDR3 is CASSLSSGPGTGELFF. Here the CDR3 DNA reads TGTGCCAGCAGCCTCTCAAGCGGACCAGGAACCGGGGAGCTGTTTTTT.

This sequence joins TRBV29-1 and TRBJ1-4; TRBD1 is a possible D gene (6 bases). CDR3 length equals 13 residues. Germline CDR1 reads SQVTM; CDR2 reads ANQGSEA. Deletions cut 2 bases from V and 10 bases from J, with 14 bases between. This chain's CDR3 is CSVERVRGGKLFF. In DNA form, the CDR3 reads TGCAGCGTTGAAAGGGTCAGGGGCGGAAAACTGTTTTTT.

J is TRBJ2-5 and V is TRBV18; D gene unclear. Germline lookup yields CDR1 KGHSH and CDR2 LQKENI. The CDR3 loop spans 14 amino acids. V lost 3 bases and J lost 3, with 11 bases in between. CDR3 DNA: TGTGCCAGCTCACCCGGAGTAGCAGAAGAGACCCAGTACTTC. It specifies CASSPGVAEETQYF. Full variable domain (remainder filled in from reference TRBV18 and TRBJ2-5): NAGVMQNPRHLVRRRGQEARLRCSPMKGHSHVYWYRQLPEEGLKFMVYLQKENIIDESGMPKERFSAEFPKEGPSILRIQQVVRGDSAAYFCASSPGVAEETQYFGPGTRLLVL.